The next 18 T cell receptor beta chains were all read from a single sample in a study of blood T cell repertoires in COVID-19. Sequencing used immunoSEQ multiplex PCR; TCRdb keeps in-frame clones, though not all of them. The sample includes over 400,000 clones, approximately 83% of them seen just once. Material: peripheral blood. The receptors shown here come from a human donor in a cohort sampled during active COVID-19.

In this sample, this clone turned up once. The DNA of the CDR3 is TGTGCCAGCAGCTTAGACAGGAATAACTATGGCTACACCTTC. Its protein is CASSLDRNNYGYTF. The chain uses TRBV11-2 and TRBJ1-2; unclear D gene. CDR1 and CDR2 from the germline V gene are SGHAT and FQNNGV. The CDR3 runs to 14 residues. V lost 0 bases and J 1 base, leaving 6 bases between the germline ends.

This clone has more than one count but fewer than ten. The genes are TRBV5-1 and TRBJ2-1; 12 bases match TRBD2. V dropped 5 bases and J dropped 6; count of bases not matched to a gene: 6. The CDR3 contains 15 residues. The V gene's germline CDR1 is SGHRS and CDR2 YFSETQ. In DNA, the CDR3 is TGCGCCAGCAGTCTAGCGGGAGGGCCGTTCAATGAGCAGTTCTTC. Translated, it gives CASSLAGGPFNEQFF.

The chain joins TRBV7-3 to TRBJ2-1, with D possibly matching TRBD1 (6 bases). Germline CDR1 and CDR2: SGHTA and FQGTGA. V dropped 5 bases and J dropped 5 bases, with 13 bases sitting between them. This CDR3 is built from 14 residues. DNA of the CDR3: TGTGCCAGCAGCCCAGGGGCTAGCAACAATGAGCAGTTCTTC. The encoded protein is CASSPGASNNEQFF.

The chain combines TRBV4-2 with TRBJ2-7, with 10 bases aligning to TRBD2. The germline gives CDR1 LGHNA, CDR2 YNFKEQ. J gave up 2 bases and V 3 bases, and 7 bases lay outside the gene matches. CDR3 length equals 16 residues. This CDR3 reads CASSQGGLAFTYEQYF. CDR3 coding DNA: TGTGCCAGCAGCCAGGGGGGACTAGCGTTCACCTACGAGCAGTACTTC.

The chain recombines TRBV9 with TRBJ2-2, with a possible D match to TRBD2 (7 bases). Per germline, CDR1 SGDLS and CDR2 YYNGEE. This CDR3 is built from 15 residues. The V gene lost 3 bases and the J gene lost 4 bases, with 13 bases spanning the gap. The CDR3 DNA reads TGTGCCAGCAGCGATAGAGGGGGGGGCACCGGGGAGCTGTTTTTT. Its protein product is CASSDRGGGTGELFF.

This clone was found a few times. The rearrangement joins TRBV7-2 to TRBJ2-7; the match to TRBD2 covers 13 bases. Trimming cost V 5 bases and J 3 bases; bases outside gene matches: 7. Germline values: CDR1 SGHTA, CDR2 FQGNSA. The CDR3 is 16 residues long. In DNA, the CDR3 is TGTGCCAGCAGCCCGGGGACTAGCGGGATCAACTACGAGCAGTACTTC. Its translation: CASSPGTSGINYEQYF.

This rearrangement joins TRBV3-1 (or the pseudogene TRBV3-2) to TRBJ2-1; tentatively, D is TRBD2 (5 bases). Germline V gene data show CDR1 as LGHDT and CDR2 as YNNKEL (reference sequence). The CDR3 sequence is 14 residues long. With 0 bases removed from V and 9 bases from J, the gap between germline ends came to 12 bases. The CDR3 region has the DNA TGTGCCAGCAGCCAAGAGAGGGATTCGGGTGAGCAGTTCTTC. Protein product: CASSQERDSGEQFF.

V gene TRBV3-1 (or the pseudogene TRBV3-2) combines with J gene TRBJ2-7; 13 bases match TRBD2. The J segment lost 2 bases and the V segment lost 0 bases, leaving 4 bases of the junction unmatched. The CDR3 has 17 amino acids. Germline V gives CDR1 LGHDT, CDR2 YNNKEL (reference sequence). CDR3 sequence: CASSQDRGTSGTYEQYF. The CDR3 nucleotides read TGTGCCAGCAGCCAAGATCGTGGGACTAGCGGGACCTACGAGCAGTACTTC.

This chain joins TRBV2 and TRBJ1-5, with 7 bases fitting TRBD1. The V gene's germline CDR1 is SNHLY and CDR2 FYNNEI. V lost 3 bases to trimming and J lost 11 bases; unmatched junction nucleotides: 16. The CDR3 is 16 amino acids. The CDR3 loop reads CASSEPTGEKRGTQHF. The CDR3 region has the DNA TGTGCCAGCAGTGAGCCCACAGGGGAGAAGAGGGGAACCCAGCATTTT. The variable domain in full, with the rest retrieved from reference TRBV2 and TRBJ1-5, is EPEVTQTPSHQVTQMGQEVILRCVPISNHLYFYWYRQILGQKVEFLVSFYNNEISEKSEIFDDQFSVERPDGSNFTLKIRSTKLEDSAMYFCASSEPTGEKRGTQHFGDGTRLSIL.

The chain is built from TRBV5-8 and TRBJ1-5; D is undetermined. CDR1 and CDR2 (germline): SGHTS, YDEGEE. V was pared by 2 bases and J by 6 bases, with 21 bases between. The CDR3 runs 17 residues. CDR3 coding DNA: TGTGCCAGCAGCTTTTCATCATCTAGCATCCCCGGTCAGCCCCAGCATTTT. Translated: CASSFSSSSIPGQPQHF. Drawing the rest from reference TRBV5-8 and TRBJ1-5, the complete variable domain is EAGVTQSPTHLIKTRGQQATLRCSPISGHTSVYWYQQALGLGLQFLLWYDEGEERNRGNFPPRFSGRQFPNYSSELNVNALELEDSALYLCASSFSSSSIPGQPQHFGDGTRLSIL.

The J gene is TRBJ2-3, the V gene TRBV5-1, with D tentatively TRBD1 (6 bases). Germline V lookup: CDR1 SGHRS, CDR2 YFSETQ. Trimming stripped 0 bases from V and 4 bases from J, with 18 bases between. The CDR3 extends over 17 amino acids. For the CDR3, the DNA is TGCGCCAGCAGCTTGGTAGGGGGTTCCCAGGGAGCAGATACGCAGTATTTT. Protein sequence: CASSLVGGSQGADTQYF.

The chain combines TRBV7-8 with TRBJ1-2; D is uncertain. The CDR3 runs to 14 residues. Trimming shortened V by 2 bases and J by 4 bases, and 11 bases separated the two germline ends. CDR1 is SGHVS, CDR2 FQNEAQ, per germline. The CDR3 DNA sequence: TGTGCCAGCAGCTTAAAGGCAGCGAGCTATGGCTACACCTTC. This encodes CASSLKAASYGYTF.

V usage is TRBV18 and J usage is TRBJ2-2, with 9 bases fitting TRBD2. The CDR3 length is 16 residues. The ends lost 4 bases at V and 5 bases at J; junction bases unmatched: 8. Per germline, CDR1 KGHSH and CDR2 LQKENI. The CDR3 region is CASSLTGTSLTGELFF. The CDR3 DNA is TGTGCCAGCTCACTAACCGGGACTAGCTTGACCGGGGAGCTGTTTTTT.

V usage is TRBV10-2 and J usage is TRBJ2-7; 12 bases agree with TRBD1. The CDR3 is made up of 15 amino acids. Losses at the gene ends were 4 bases for V and 6 bases for J; bases not matched to a gene: 7. CDR1 is WSHSY, CDR2 SAAADI, per germline. The CDR3 loop is CASSAPGQGASEQYF. In nucleotides, the CDR3 is TGCGCCAGCAGTGCCCCGGGACAGGGGGCCTCCGAGCAGTACTTC.

The chain has TRBV4-1 and TRBJ1-1; the match to TRBD1 covers 8 bases. Germline CDR1 and CDR2: MGHRA and YSYEKL. This CDR3 is built from 15 residues. V shed 6 bases, J shed 0 bases, and the junction held 6 bases outside the gene matches. The DNA of the CDR3 is TGCGCCAGCAGACAACCAGGGGGCATGAACACTGAAGCTTTCTTT. Its protein is CASRQPGGMNTEAFF.

The V gene is TRBV4-1, the J gene TRBJ2-7; 16 bases align to TRBD2. CDR3 length: 21 residues. V dropped 0 bases and J dropped 1; count of bases not matched to a gene: 12. Looked up from germline, CDR1 is MGHRA and CDR2 is YSYEKL. The CDR3 protein is CASSQDEVGTSGRAGSYEQYF. CDR3 sequence (DNA): TGCGCCAGCAGCCAAGATGAGGTCGGGACTAGCGGGAGGGCCGGGTCCTACGAGCAGTACTTC.

This rearrangement joins TRBV30 to TRBJ2-3; TRBD1 agrees at 7 bases. The CDR3 totals 17 residues. Germline CDR1 and CDR2: GTSNPN and SVGIG (reference sequence). The ends lost 2 bases at V and 0 bases at J; junction bases unmatched: 11. The DNA for the CDR3 is TGTGCCTGGAGTCCTAATACCGGGACAGTAAGCACAGATACGCAGTATTTT. Encoded protein: CAWSPNTGTVSTDTQYF. Using reference TRBV30 and TRBJ2-3 for the parts outside the CDR3, the full variable domain is SQTIHQWPATLVQPVGSPLSLECTVEGTSNPNLYWYRQAAGRGLQLLFYSVGIGQISSEVPQNLSASRPQDRQFILSSKKLLLSDSGFYLCAWSPNTGTVSTDTQYFGPGTRLTVL.

V is TRBV6-5 and J is TRBJ1-1; 9 bases fit TRBD1. CDR1 is MNHEY, CDR2 SVGAGI, per germline. The CDR3 totals 14 residues. Losses at the gene ends were 7 bases for V and 2 bases for J; bases not matched to a gene: 5. CDR3 region: CASNPTGGNTEAFF. The DNA for the CDR3 is TGTGCCAGCAACCCGACAGGGGGTAACACTGAAGCTTTCTTT.